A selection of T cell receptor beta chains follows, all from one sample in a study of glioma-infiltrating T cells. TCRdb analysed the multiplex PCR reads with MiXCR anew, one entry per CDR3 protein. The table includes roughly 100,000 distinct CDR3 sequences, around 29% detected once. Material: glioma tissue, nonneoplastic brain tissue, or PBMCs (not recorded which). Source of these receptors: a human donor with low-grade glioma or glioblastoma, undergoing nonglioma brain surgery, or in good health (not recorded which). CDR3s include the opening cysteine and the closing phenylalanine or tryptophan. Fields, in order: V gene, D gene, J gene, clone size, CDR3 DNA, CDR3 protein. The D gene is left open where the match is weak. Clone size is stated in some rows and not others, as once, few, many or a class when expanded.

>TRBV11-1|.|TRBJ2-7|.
TGTGCCAGCAGCTTCAAACCGGACCTACTATACGAGCAGTACTTC
CASSFKPDLLYEQYF
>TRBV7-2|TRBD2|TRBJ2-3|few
TGTGCCAGCAGTCTCGGGGGGGCGGGGGGGCCGGCAGATACGCAGTATTTT
CASSLGGAGGPADTQYF
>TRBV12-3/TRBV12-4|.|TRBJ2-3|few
TGTGCCAGCAGTCCGAGGGGGGCCCGGGTTGATACGCAGTATTTT
CASSPRGARVDTQYF
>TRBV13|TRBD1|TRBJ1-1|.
TGTGCCAGCAGCTTAGGCCAGGGGGCCTCGAACACTGAAGCTTTCTTT
CASSLGQGASNTEAFF
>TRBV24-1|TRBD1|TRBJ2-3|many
TGTGCCACCAGTGCCAATACAGGGGGGAGCACAGATACGCAGTATTTT
CATSANTGGSTDTQYF
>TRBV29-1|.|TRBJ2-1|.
TGCAGCACTGCCGGAAAAAAGGCTCCTGAGCAGTTCTTC
CSTAGKKAPEQFF
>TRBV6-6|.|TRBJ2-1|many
TGTGCCAGCAGTTACTGGGGGGGGGGGCCCGACAATGAGCAGTTCTTC
CASSYWGGGPDNEQFF
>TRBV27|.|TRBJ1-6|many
TGTGCCAGCGGAATACAGAGCTATAATTCACCCCTCCACTTT
CASGIQSYNSPLHF
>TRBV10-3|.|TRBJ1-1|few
TGTGCCATCAGTGAGTCGGGCCGGGTGAACACTGAAGCTTTCTTT
CAISESGRVNTEAFF
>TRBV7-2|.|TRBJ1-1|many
TGTGCCAGCAGCTTAGCGGCCGGGGTTAATGAAGCTTTCTTT
CASSLAAGVNEAFF
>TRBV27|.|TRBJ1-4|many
TGTGCCAGCAGTTTACTGCAGAGTAATGAAAAACTGTTTTTT
CASSLLQSNEKLFF
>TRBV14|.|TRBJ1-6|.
TGTGCCAGCAGGTTTACACCCCTCCACTTT
CASRFTPLHF
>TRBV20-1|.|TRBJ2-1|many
TGCAGTGCCCCGGCGATCTCCTACAATGAGCAGTTCTTC
CSAPAISYNEQFF
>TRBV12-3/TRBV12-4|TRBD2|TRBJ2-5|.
TGTGCCAGCAGTTTCAGGTCGGGGGGACAAGAGACCCAGTACTTC
CASSFRSGGQETQYF
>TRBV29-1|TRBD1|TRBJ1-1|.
TGCAGCGTTGATGGGACAGGGGGACGAGCTTTCTTT
CSVDGTGGRAFF
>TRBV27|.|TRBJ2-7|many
TGTGCCAGCAGTTTTCAGGGATTATACGAGCAGTACTTC
CASSFQGLYEQYF
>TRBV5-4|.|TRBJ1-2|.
TGTGCCAGCAGCTTGGTCGGCGCCCGCTATGGCTACACCTTC
CASSLVGARYGYTF
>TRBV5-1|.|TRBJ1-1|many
TGCGCCAGCAGCTTAGTATTTACAGGGAACACTGAAGCTTTCTTT
CASSLVFTGNTEAFF
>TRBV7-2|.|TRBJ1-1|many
TGTGCCAGCAGCCCCCAGGTCGATACTGAAGCTTTCTTT
CASSPQVDTEAFF
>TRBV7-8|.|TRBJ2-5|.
TGTGCCAGCAGCCAACCCGGACAGCCCCAAGAGACCCAGTACTTC
CASSQPGQPQETQYF
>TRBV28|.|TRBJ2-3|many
TGTGCCAGCAGTTTACAGGGGCAGAACACAGATACGCAGTATTTT
CASSLQGQNTDTQYF
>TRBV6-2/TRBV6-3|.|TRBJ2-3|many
TGTGCCAGCAGTTACTACCCAGGAGCAGTAAGGGGCACAGATACGCAGTATTTT
CASSYYPGAVRGTDTQYF
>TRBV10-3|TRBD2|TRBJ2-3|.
TGTGCCATGAGTGGGGCCGGGACTACGTTCACAGATACGCAGTATTTT
CAMSGAGTTFTDTQYF
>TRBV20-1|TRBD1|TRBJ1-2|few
TGCAGTGCTAGAGATCTGGCAGGGGGACCCTATGGCTACACCTTC
CSARDLAGGPYGYTF
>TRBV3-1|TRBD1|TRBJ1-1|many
TGTGCCAGCAGCCCGGGACAGGAGAACACTGAAGCTTTCTTT
CASSPGQENTEAFF
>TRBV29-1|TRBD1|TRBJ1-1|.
TGCAGCGTTGATGGGACAGCGAACACTAAAGCTTTCTTT
CSVDGTANTKAFF
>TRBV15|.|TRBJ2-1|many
TGTGCCACCAGCAGACTTTTGGGGACAGAGCAGTTCTTC
CATSRLLGTEQFF
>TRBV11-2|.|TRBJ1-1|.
TGTGCCAGCACCAAAACCCATCCGAACACTGAAGCTTTCTTT
CASTKTHPNTEAFF
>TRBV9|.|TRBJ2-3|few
TGTGCCAGCAGCGTAGTGGGGAACACAAACACAGATACGCAGTATTTT
CASSVVGNTNTDTQYF
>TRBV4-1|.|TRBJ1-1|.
TGCGCCAGCAGGAAGAGCACTGAAGCTTTCTTT
CASRKSTEAFF
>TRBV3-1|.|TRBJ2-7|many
TGTGCCAGCAGCCACTCCCTCTACGAGCAGTACTTC
CASSHSLYEQYF
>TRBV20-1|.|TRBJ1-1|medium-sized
TGCAGTGCTAGAGACCCCCTAAAAATCTTAATGAACACTGAAGCTTTCTTT
CSARDPLKILMNTEAFF
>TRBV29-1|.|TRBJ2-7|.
TGCAGCGTTACACCGGACAACTCCTACGAGCAGTACTTC
CSVTPDNSYEQYF
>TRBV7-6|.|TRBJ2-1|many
TGTGCCAGCAGCCGGACGGGTGTAACCTACAATGAGCAGTTCTTC
CASSRTGVTYNEQFF
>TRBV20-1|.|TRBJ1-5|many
TGCAGTGCTAGAGTCGATAGGCTGCCGAATCAGCCCCAGCATTTT
CSARVDRLPNQPQHF
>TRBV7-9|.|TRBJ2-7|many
TGTGCCAGCGGGGGATTCTACGAGCAGTACTTC
CASGGFYEQYF
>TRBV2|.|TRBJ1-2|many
TGTGCCAGCGCGGCGGAATATGGCTACACCTTC
CASAAEYGYTF
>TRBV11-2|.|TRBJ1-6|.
TGTGCCAGCAGCCCAGGGACACTAGGAGCTTCACCCCTCCACTTT
CASSPGTLGASPLHF
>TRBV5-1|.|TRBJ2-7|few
TGCGCCAGCAGCGGGGACGGCTCCTACGAGCAGTACTTC
CASSGDGSYEQYF
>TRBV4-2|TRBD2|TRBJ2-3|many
TGTGCCAGCAGCCAAGATTTACTAGCGGACCCAAAACCGACGGATACGCAGTATTTT
CASSQDLLADPKPTDTQYF
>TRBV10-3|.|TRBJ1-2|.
TGTGCCATCAGCCCGGAGGGATATGGCTACACCTTC
CAISPEGYGYTF
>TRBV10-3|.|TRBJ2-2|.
TGTGCCATCAGTAGACAAAACGGGGAGCTGTTTTTT
CAISRQNGELFF
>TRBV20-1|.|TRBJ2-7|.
TGCAGTGCTAGCGATGGGAGAGAGGGAAATACGTTCGAGTACTTC
CSASDGREGNTFEYF
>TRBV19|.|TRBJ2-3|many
TGTGCCAGTAGTATGGAAAGGGCGGCGAGCACAGATACGCAGTATTTT
CASSMERAASTDTQYF
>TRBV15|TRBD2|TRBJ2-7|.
TGTGCCACCAGCAGAGAGCTAGCGGGGGGGCTGAACGGGCAGTACTTC
CATSRELAGGLNGQYF
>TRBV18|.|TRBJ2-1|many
TGTGCCAGCTCACTGACTAGTTTCCATGAGCAGTTCTTC
CASSLTSFHEQFF
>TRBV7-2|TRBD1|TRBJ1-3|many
TGTGCCAGCAGCTCAACAGGGGGCACTGGAAACACCATATATTTT
CASSSTGGTGNTIYF
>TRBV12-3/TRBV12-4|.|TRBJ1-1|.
TGTGCCAGCAGTTTGGTCCAGGGTGAAGCTTTCTTT
CASSLVQGEAFF
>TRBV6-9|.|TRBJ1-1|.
TGTGCCAGCAGTTCCGGGCAGGGCGCCACTGAAGCTTTCTTT
CASSSGQGATEAFF
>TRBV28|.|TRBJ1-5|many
TGTGCCAGCAGTTTAGTCGGAGATCAGCCCCAGCATTTT
CASSLVGDQPQHF
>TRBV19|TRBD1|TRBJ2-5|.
TGTGCCAGTAGTCCTTCCGGGACAGGGGAGGAGACCCAGTACTTC
CASSPSGTGEETQYF
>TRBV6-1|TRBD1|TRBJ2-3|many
TGTGCCAGCAACGTAGGGACAGGGAGCACAGATACGCAGTATTTT
CASNVGTGSTDTQYF
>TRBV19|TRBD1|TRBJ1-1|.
TGTGCCGGTAGTTCCTCCCAACCCGGGACAGACAAAGCTTTCTTT
CAGSSSQPGTDKAFF